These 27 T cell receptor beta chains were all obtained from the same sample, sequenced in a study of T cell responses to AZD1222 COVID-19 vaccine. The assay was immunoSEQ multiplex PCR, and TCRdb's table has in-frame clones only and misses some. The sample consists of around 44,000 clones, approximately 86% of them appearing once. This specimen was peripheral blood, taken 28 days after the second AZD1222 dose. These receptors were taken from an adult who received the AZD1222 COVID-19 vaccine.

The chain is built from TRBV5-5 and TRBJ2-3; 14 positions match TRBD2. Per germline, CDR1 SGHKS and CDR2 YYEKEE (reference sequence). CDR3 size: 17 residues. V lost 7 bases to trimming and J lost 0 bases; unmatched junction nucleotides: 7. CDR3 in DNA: TGTGCCAGCGGACCCGGACTAGCGGGAGGAAGCACAGATACGCAGTATTTT. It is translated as CASGPGLAGGSTDTQYF.

The CDR3, as DNA: TGTGCCAGCAGTTTCCCAAGACAGGGGAGGGGGGCTTTCTTT. This codes for CASSFPRQGRGAFF. The chain is built from TRBV28 and TRBJ1-1; 8 nucleotides match TRBD1. The V gene end was trimmed by 3 bases and the J gene end by 11 bases; junction bases not matched to a gene: 11. The V gene's germline CDR1 is MDHEN and CDR2 SYDVKM. The CDR3 is 14 residues long. Filled out from reference TRBV28 and TRBJ1-1, the complete variable domain reads DVKVTQSSRYLVKRTGEKVFLECVQDMDHENMFWYRQDPGLGLRLIYFSYDVKMKEKGDIPEGYSVSREKKERFSLILESASTNQTSMYLCASSFPRQGRGAFFGQGTRLTVV.

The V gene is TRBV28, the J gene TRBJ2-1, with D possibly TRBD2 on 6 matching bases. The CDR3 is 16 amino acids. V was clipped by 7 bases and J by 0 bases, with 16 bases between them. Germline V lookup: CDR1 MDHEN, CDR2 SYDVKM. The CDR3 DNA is TGTGCCAGCATATATCACGGGGGAGGCTCCTACAATGAGCAGTTCTTC. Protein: CASIYHGGGSYNEQFF. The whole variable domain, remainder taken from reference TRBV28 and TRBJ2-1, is DVKVTQSSRYLVKRTGEKVFLECVQDMDHENMFWYRQDPGLGLRLIYFSYDVKMKEKGDIPEGYSVSREKKERFSLILESASTNQTSMYLCASIYHGGGSYNEQFFGPGTRLTVL.

CDR3 amino acids: CSAGGAGGYTF. CDR3 nucleotides: TGCAGTGCGGGGGGGGCTGGAGGCTACACCTTC. The V gene is TRBV20-1, the J gene TRBJ1-2; D is perhaps TRBD1 (6 bases). The CDR3 is 11 amino acids. V lost 6 bases and J lost 8, with 13 bases in between. Germline V gene lookup returns CDR1 DFQATT and CDR2 SNEGSKA (reference sequence).

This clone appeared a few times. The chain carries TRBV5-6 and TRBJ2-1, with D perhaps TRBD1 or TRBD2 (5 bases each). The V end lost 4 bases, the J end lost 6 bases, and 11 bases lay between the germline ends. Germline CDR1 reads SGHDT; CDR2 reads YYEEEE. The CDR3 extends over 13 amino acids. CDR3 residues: CASSLRDGNEQFF. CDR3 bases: TGTGCCAGCAGCCTCCGGGACGGCAATGAGCAGTTCTTC.

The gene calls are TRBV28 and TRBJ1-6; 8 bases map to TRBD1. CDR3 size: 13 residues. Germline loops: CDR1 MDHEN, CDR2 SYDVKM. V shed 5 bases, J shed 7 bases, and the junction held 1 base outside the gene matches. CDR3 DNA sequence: TGTGCCAGCAGTCGGACAGGGAATTCACCCCTCCACTTT. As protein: CASSRTGNSPLHF.

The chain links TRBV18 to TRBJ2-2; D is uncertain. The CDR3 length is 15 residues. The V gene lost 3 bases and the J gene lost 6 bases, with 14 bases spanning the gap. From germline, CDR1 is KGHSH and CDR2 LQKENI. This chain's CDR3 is CASSPLTVGSGELFF. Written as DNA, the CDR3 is TGTGCCAGCTCACCCCTCACCGTGGGCTCCGGGGAGCTGTTTTTT.

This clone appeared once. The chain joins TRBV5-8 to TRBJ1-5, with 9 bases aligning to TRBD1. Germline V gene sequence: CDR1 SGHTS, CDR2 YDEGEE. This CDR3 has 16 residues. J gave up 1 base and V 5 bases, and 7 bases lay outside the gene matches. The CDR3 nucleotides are TGTGCCAGCAGGCCTACAGGGGGCGCGAGCAATCAGCCCCAGCATTTT. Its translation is CASRPTGGASNQPQHF.

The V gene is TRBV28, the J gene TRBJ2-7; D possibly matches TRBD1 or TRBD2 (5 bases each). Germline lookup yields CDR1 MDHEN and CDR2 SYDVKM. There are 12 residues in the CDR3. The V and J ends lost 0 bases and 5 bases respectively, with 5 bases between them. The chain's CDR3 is CASSLWGDEQYF. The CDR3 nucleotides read TGTGCCAGCAGTTTATGGGGGGACGAGCAGTACTTC.

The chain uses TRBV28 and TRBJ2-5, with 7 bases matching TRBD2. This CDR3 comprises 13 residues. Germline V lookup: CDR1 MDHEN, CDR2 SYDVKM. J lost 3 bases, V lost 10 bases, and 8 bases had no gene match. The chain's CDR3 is CATGRLAEETQYF. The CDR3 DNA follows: TGTGCCACCGGCCGGCTAGCGGAAGAGACCCAGTACTTC. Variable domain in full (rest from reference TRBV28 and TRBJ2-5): DVKVTQSSRYLVKRTGEKVFLECVQDMDHENMFWYRQDPGLGLRLIYFSYDVKMKEKGDIPEGYSVSREKKERFSLILESASTNQTSMYLCATGRLAEETQYFGPGTRLLVL.

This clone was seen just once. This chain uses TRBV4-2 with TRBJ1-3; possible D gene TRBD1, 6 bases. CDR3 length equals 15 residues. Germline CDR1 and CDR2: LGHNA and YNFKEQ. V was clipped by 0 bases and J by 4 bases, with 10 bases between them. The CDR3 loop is CASSQDSGDGNTIYF. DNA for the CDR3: TGTGCCAGCAGCCAAGATTCAGGGGACGGAAACACCATATATTTT.

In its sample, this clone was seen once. The CDR3 coding sequence is TGTGCCAGCAGTCGATTACAGGGGAGCTCCTACAATGAGCAGTTCTTC. Encoded protein: CASSRLQGSSYNEQFF. V usage is TRBV11-2 and J usage is TRBJ2-1; 7 nucleotides match TRBD1. The CDR3 is 16 residues long. Germline V gives CDR1 SGHAT, CDR2 FQNNGV. The J segment lost 0 bases and the V segment lost 6 bases, leaving 8 bases of the junction unmatched.

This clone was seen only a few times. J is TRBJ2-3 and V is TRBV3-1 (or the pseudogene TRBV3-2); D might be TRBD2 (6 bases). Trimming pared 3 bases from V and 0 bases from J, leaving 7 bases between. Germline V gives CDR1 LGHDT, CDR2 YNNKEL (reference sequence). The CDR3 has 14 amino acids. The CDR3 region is CASSQGGSTDTQYF. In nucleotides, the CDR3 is TGTGCCAGCAGCCAGGGGGGAAGCACAGATACGCAGTATTTT.

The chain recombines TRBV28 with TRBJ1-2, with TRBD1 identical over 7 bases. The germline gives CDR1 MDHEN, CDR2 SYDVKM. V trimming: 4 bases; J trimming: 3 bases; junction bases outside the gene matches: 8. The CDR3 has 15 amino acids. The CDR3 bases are TGTGCCAGCAGTTCCCCATTTACAGGGGACTATGGCTACACCTTC. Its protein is CASSSPFTGDYGYTF.

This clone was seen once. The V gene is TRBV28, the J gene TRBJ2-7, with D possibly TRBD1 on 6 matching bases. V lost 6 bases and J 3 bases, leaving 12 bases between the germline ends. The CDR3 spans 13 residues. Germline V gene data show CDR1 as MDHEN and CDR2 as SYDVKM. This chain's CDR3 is CASRSGTNYEQYF. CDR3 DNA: TGTGCCAGCAGGTCCGGGACAAACTACGAGCAGTACTTC. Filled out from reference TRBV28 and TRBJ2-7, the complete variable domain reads DVKVTQSSRYLVKRTGEKVFLECVQDMDHENMFWYRQDPGLGLRLIYFSYDVKMKEKGDIPEGYSVSREKKERFSLILESASTNQTSMYLCASRSGTNYEQYFGPGTRLTVT.

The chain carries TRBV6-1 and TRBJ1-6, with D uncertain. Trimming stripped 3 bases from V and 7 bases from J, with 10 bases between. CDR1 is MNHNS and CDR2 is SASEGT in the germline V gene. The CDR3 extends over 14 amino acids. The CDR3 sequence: CASSETGRNSPLHF. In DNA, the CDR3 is TGTGCCAGCAGTGAGACGGGAAGGAATTCACCCCTCCACTTT.

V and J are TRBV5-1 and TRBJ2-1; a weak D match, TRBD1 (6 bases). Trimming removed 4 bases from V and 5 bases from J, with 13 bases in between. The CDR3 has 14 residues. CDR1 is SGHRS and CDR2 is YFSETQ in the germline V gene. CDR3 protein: CASSQQGTHNEQFF. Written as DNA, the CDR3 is TGCGCCAGCAGCCAACAGGGTACCCACAATGAGCAGTTCTTC.

CDR3 DNA sequence: TGCGCCAGCAGCCAAGGGGCTGGGACGGGCACTGAAGCTTTCTTT. This translates into CASSQGAGTGTEAFF. The chain recombines TRBV4-3 with TRBJ1-1; maybe TRBD1 (5 bases). This CDR3 comprises 15 residues. Germline lookup yields CDR1 LGHNA and CDR2 YSLEER. Trimming removed 1 base at V and 4 bases at J, with 13 bases between.

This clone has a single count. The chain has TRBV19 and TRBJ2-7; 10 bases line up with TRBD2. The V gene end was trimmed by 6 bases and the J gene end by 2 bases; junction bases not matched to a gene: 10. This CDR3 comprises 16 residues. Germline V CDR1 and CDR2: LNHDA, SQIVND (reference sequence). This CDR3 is CASSSRLAGETYEQYF. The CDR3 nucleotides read TGTGCCAGTAGCTCCCGCCTAGCGGGAGAAACCTACGAGCAGTACTTC.

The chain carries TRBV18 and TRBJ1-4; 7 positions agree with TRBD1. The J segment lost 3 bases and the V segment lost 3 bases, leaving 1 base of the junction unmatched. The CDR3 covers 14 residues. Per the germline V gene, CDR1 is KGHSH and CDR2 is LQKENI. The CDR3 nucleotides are TGTGCCAGCTCACCTCAGGGGGCTAATGAAAAACTGTTTTTT. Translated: CASSPQGANEKLFF.

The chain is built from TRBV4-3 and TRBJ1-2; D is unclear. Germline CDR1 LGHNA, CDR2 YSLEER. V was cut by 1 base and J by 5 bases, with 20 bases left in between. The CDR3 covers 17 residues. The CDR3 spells CASSQGRSRSYPYGYTF. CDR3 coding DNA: TGCGCCAGCAGCCAAGGTCGCTCCAGGAGTTACCCTTATGGCTACACCTTC.

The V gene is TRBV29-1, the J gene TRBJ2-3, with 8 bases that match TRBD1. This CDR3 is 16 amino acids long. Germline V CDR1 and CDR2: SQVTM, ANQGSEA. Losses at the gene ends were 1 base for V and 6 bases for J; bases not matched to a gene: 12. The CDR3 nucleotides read TGCAGCGTTGAAGGTACAACAGGGGGTGTCAGCGATACGCAGTATTTT. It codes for CSVEGTTGGVSDTQYF.

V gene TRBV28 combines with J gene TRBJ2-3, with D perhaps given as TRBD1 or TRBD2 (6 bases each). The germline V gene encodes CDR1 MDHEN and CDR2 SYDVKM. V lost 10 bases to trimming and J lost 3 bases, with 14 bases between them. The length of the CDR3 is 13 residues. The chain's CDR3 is CATGGRGTDTQYF. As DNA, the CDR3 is TGTGCCACCGGGGGCAGGGGTACAGATACGCAGTATTTT.

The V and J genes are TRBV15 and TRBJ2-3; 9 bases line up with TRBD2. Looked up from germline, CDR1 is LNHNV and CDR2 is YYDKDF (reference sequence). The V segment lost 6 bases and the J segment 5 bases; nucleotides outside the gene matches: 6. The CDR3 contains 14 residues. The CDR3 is CATRIAGVIDTQYF. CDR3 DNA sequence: TGTGCCACCAGAATAGCGGGAGTTATAGATACGCAGTATTTT. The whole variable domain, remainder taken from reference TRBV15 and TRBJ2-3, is DAMVIQNPRYQVTQFGKPVTLSCSQTLNHNVMYWYQQKSSQAPKLLFHYYDKDFNNEADTPDNFQSRRPNTSFCFLDIRSPGLGDTAMYLCATRIAGVIDTQYFGPGTRLTVL.

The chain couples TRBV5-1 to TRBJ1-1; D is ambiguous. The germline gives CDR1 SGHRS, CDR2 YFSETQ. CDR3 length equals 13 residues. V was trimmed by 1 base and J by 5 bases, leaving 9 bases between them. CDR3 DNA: TGCGCCAGCAGCTTGTTGTTTGATACTGAAGCTTTCTTT. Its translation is CASSLLFDTEAFF.

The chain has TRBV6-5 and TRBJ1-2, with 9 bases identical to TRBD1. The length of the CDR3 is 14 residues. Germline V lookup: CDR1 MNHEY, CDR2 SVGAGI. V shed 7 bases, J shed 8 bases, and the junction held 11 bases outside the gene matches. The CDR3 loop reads CASTLQGARGGYTF. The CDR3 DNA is TGTGCCAGCACCTTACAGGGGGCACGAGGAGGCTACACCTTC.

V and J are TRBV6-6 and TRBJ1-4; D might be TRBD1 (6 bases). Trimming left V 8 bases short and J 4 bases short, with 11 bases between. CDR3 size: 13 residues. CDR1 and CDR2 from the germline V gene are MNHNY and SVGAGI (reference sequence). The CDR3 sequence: CASLGGINEKLFF. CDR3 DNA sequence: TGTGCCAGCCTAGGGGGAATTAATGAAAAACTGTTTTTT.